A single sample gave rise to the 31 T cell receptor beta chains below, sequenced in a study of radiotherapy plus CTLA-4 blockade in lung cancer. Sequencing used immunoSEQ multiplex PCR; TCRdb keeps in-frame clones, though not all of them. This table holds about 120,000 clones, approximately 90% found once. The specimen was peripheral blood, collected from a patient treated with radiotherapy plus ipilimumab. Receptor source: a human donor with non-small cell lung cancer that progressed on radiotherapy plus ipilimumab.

The CDR3 nucleotides are TGTGCCAGCAGCTTAACCGGGGGAACAGATACGCAGTATTTT. Encoded protein: CASSLTGGTDTQYF. V is TRBV7-6 and J is TRBJ2-3; TRBD2 might be the D (6 bases). The germline V gene has CDR1 SGHVS and CDR2 FNYEAQ. The CDR3 runs to 14 residues. Trimming shortened V by 2 bases and J by 3 bases, and 9 bases separated the two germline ends.

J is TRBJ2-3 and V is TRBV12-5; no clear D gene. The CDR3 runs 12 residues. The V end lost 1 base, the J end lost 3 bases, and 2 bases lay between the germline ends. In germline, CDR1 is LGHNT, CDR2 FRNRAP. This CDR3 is CASGLDTDTQYF. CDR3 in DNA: TGTGCTAGTGGTTTGGATACAGATACGCAGTATTTT.

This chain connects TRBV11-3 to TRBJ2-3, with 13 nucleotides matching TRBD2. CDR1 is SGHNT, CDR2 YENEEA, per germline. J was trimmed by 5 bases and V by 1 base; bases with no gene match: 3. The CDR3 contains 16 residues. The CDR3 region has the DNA TGTGCCAGCAGCTTAGGGACTAGCGGGAGTGGAGATACGCAGTATTTT. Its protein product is CASSLGTSGSGDTQYF.

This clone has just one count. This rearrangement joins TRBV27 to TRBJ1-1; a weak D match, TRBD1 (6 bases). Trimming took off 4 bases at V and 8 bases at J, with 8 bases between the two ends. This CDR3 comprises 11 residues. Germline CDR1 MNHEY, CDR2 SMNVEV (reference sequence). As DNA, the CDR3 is TGTGCCAGCAGTTCGACAGGAGAAGCTTTCTTT. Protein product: CASSSTGEAFF.

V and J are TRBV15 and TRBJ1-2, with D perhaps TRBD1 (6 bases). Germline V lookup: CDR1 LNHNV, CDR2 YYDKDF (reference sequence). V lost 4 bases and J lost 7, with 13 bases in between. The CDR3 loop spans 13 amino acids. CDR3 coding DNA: TGTGCCACCAGCAAAGTGGGGGGGCCTGGCTACACCTTC. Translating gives CATSKVGGPGYTF.

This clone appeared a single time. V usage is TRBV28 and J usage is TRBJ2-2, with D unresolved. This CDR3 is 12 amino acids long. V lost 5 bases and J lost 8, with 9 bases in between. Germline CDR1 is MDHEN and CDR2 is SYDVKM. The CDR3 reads CASSVLFGELFF. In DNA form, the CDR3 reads TGTGCCAGCAGTGTCCTGTTTGGGGAGCTGTTTTTT.

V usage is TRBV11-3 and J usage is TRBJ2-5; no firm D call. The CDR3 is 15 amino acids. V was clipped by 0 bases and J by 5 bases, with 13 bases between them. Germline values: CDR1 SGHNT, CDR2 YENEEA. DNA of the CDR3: TGTGCCAGCAGCTTAGATCTCAGAGCCGTGGAGACCCAGTACTTC. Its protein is CASSLDLRAVETQYF. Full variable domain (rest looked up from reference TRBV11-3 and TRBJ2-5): EAGVVQSPRYKIIEKKQPVAFWCNPISGHNTLYWYLQNLGQGPELLIRYENEEAVDDSQLPKDRFSAERLKGVDSTLKIQPAELGDSAVYLCASSLDLRAVETQYFGPGTRLLVL.

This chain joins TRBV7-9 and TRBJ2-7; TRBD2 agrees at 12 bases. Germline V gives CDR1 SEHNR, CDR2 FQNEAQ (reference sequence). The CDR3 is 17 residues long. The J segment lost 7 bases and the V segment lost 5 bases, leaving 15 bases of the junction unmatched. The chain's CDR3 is CASSASPGLAGGGEQYF. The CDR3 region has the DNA TGTGCCAGCAGCGCGTCCCCCGGGCTAGCGGGAGGGGGGGAGCAGTACTTC.

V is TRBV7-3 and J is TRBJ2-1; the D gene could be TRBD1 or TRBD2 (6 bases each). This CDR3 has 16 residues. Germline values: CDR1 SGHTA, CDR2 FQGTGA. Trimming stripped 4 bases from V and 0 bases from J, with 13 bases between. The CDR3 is CASSWRGTGSYNEQFF. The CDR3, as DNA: TGTGCCAGCAGCTGGAGGGGGACTGGCTCCTACAATGAGCAGTTCTTC.

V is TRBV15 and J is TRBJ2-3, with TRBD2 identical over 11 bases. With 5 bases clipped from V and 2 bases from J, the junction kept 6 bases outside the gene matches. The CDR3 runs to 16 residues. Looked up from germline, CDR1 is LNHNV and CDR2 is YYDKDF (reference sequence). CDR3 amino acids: CATSWKTSGTTDTQYF. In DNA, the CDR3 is TGTGCCACCAGCTGGAAGACTAGCGGGACCACAGATACGCAGTATTTT. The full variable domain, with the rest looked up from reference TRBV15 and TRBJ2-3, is DAMVIQNPRYQVTQFGKPVTLSCSQTLNHNVMYWYQQKSSQAPKLLFHYYDKDFNNEADTPDNFQSRRPNTSFCFLDIRSPGLGDTAMYLCATSWKTSGTTDTQYFGPGTRLTVL.

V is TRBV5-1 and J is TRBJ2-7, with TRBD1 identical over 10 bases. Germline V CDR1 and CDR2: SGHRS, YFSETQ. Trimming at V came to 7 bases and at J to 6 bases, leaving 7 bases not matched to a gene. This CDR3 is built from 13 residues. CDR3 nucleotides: TGCGCCAGCTCCGGGACAGGGGTGGGCGAGCAGTACTTC. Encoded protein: CASSGTGVGEQYF.

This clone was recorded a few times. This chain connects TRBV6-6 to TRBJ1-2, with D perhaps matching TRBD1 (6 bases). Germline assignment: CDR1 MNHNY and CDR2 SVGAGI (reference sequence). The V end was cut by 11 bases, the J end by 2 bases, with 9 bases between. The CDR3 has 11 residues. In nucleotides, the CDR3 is TGTGCCGTCAGGGGAAACTATGGCTACACCTTC. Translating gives CAVRGNYGYTF.

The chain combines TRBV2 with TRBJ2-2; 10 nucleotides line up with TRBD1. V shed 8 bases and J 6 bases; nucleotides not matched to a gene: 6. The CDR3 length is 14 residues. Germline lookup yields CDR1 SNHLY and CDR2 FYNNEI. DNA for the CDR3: TGTGCCAGCCGCTCCGGGACAGGGGCCGGGGAGCTGTTTTTT. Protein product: CASRSGTGAGELFF.

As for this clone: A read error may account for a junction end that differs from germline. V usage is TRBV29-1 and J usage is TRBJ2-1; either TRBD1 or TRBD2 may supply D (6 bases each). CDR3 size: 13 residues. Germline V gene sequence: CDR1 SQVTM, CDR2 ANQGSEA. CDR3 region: CSVGGASHNEQFF. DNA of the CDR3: TGCAGCGTTGGGGGGGCCTCCCACAATGAGCAGTTCTTC.

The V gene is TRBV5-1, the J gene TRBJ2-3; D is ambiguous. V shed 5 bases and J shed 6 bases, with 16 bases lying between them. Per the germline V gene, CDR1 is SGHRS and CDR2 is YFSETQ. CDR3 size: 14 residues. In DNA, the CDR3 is TGCGCCAGCAGTTTCGGTTATCGTTTCGATACGCAGTATTTT. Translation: CASSFGYRFDTQYF.

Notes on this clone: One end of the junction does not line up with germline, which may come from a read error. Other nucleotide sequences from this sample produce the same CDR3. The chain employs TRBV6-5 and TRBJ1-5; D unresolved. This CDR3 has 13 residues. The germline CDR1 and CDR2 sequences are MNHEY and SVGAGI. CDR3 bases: TGTGCCAGCAGTTCATCTGTGCAGGAGCCTCAGCATTTT. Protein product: CASSSSVQEPQHF.

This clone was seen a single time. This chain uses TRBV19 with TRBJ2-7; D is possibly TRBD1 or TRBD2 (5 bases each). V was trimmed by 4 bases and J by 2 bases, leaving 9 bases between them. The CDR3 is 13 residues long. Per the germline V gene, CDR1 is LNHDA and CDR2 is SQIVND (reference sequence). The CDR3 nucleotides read TGTGCCAGTAGTAGCCGAGGGGCCTACGAGCAGTACTTC. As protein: CASSSRGAYEQYF.

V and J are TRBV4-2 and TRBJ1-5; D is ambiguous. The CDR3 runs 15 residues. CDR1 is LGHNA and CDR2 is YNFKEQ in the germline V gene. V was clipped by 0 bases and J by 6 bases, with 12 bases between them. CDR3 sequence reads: CASSQDWGNRQPQHF. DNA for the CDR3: TGTGCCAGCAGCCAAGACTGGGGTAATCGTCAGCCCCAGCATTTT.

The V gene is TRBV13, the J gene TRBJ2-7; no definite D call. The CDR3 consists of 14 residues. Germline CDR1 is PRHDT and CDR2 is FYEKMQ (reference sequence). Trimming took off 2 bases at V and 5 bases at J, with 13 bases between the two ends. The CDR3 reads CASSLSSRLNEQYF. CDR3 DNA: TGTGCCAGCAGCTTAAGTTCGAGGCTTAACGAGCAGTACTTC.

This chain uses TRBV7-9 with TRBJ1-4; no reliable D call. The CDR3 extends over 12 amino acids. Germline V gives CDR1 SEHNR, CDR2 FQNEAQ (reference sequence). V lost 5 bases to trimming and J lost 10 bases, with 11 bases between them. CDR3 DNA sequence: TGTGCCAGCAGCCCTTTAAGCGCAAAACTGTTTTTT. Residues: CASSPLSAKLFF.

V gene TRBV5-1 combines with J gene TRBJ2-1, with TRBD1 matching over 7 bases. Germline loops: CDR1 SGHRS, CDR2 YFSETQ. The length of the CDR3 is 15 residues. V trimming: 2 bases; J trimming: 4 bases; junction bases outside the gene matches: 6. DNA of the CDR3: TGCGCCAGCAGCTTCAGACAGGGTGTTTACAATGAGCAGTTCTTC. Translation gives CASSFRQGVYNEQFF.

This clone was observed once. CDR3 region: CASSLAWGQETQYF. The DNA for the CDR3 is TGTGCCAGCAGCTTAGCTTGGGGACAAGAGACCCAGTACTTC. The V call is TRBV7-2, the J call TRBJ2-5; D gene uncertain. Per the germline V gene, CDR1 is SGHTA and CDR2 is FQGNSA. The CDR3 loop spans 14 amino acids. The ends were cut back, 0 bases at V and 2 bases at J, with 7 bases in the middle. Together with reference TRBV7-2 and TRBJ2-5, the CDR3 gives the full variable domain: GAGVSQSPSNKVTEKGKDVELRCDPISGHTALYWYRQSLGQGLEFLIYFQGNSAPDKSGLPSDRFSAERTGGSVSTLTIQRTQQEDSAVYLCASSLAWGQETQYFGPGTRLLVL.

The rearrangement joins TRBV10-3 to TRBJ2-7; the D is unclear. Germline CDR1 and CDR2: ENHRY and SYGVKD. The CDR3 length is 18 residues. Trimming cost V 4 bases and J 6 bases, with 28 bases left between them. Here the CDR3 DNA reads TGTGCCATCAGTGTAGCCTTCGGCGGATCTTCGGATGAGCTCGAGCAGTACTTC. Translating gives CAISVAFGGSSDELEQYF.

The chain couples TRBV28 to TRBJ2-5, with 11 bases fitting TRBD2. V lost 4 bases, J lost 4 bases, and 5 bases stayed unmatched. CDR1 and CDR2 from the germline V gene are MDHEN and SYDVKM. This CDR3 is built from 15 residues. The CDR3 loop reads CASSSLAGVPETQYF. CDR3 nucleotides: TGTGCCAGCAGTTCACTAGCGGGAGTACCAGAGACCCAGTACTTC.

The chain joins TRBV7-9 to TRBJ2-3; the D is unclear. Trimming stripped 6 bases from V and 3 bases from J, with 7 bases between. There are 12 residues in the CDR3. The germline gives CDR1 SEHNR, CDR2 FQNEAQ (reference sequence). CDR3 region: CASRTGTDTQYF. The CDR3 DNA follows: TGTGCCAGCAGGACGGGTACAGATACGCAGTATTTT.

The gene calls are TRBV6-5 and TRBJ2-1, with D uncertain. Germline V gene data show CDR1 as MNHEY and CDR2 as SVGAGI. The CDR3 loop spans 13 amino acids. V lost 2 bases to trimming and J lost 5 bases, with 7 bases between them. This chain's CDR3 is CASSYGANNEQFF. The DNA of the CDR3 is TGTGCCAGCAGTTACGGCGCAAACAATGAGCAGTTCTTC.

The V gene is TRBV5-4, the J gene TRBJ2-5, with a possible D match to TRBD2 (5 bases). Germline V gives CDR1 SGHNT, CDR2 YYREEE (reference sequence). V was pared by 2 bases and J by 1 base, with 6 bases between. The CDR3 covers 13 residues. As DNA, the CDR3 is TGTGCCAGCAGCTTTGCGGGCCAAGAGACCCAGTACTTC. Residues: CASSFAGQETQYF.

The CDR3: CASSLAGAGETQYF. The CDR3 nucleotides read TGCGCCAGCAGCCTAGCAGGGGCTGGAGAGACCCAGTACTTC. The chain combines TRBV5-1 with TRBJ2-5, with a possible D match to TRBD1 (6 bases). Trimming removed 4 bases from V and 4 bases from J, with 14 bases in between. The CDR3 totals 14 residues. Germline CDR1 is SGHRS and CDR2 is YFSETQ.

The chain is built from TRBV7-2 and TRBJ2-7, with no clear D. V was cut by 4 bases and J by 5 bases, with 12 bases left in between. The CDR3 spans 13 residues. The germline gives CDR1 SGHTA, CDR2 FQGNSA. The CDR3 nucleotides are TGTGCCAGCAGCTCAGAGAGGCTCGACGAGCAGTACTTC. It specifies CASSSERLDEQYF.

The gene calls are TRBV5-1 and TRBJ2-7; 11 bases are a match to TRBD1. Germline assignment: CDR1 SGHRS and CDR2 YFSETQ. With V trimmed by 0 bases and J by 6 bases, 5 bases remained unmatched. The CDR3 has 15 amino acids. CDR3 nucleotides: TGCGCCAGCAGCTTGGATGGACAGGGGGCTGGCGAGCAGTACTTC. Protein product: CASSLDGQGAGEQYF.

CDR3 residues: CASSLALLPNTEAFF. The CDR3 nucleotides are TGTGCCAGCAGCCTAGCTCTCCTACCGAACACTGAAGCTTTCTTT. The genes are TRBV5-5 and TRBJ1-1, with D unclear. The V and J ends lost 4 bases and 1 base respectively, with 14 bases between them. Looked up from germline, CDR1 is SGHKS and CDR2 is YYEKEE (reference sequence). The CDR3 loop spans 15 amino acids.